This T cell receptor beta chain was captured in a study of regulatory T cells in long-lasting Graves disease (dated by TCRdb to the early 2020s). For context, the study as a whole: Antithyroid drugs had been taken for less than 3 months by newly diagnosed Graves' disease patients. Peripheral blood TCR sequencing and RNA sequencing compared persistent Graves' disease patients with newly diagnosed Graves' disease patients. The study was conducted in China and was registered as a clinical trial. TCR sequencing covered roughly 13 persistent and 20 newly diagnosed Graves' disease patients, 33 samples in total. Broad study findings and their caveats: The small sample size was acknowledged by the authors as a limitation that may reduce accuracy. Lower TCR Shannon entropy and fewer highly expanded clones were observed in persistent Graves' disease patients than in newly diagnosed patients, which suggested clonal expansion. Patients with persistent disease shared more public clonotypes (about 3,000) than newly diagnosed patients did (more than 900). Preferential use of TRBV28, TRBJ1-2 and TRBJ2-5 was observed in persistent disease, whereas TRBV20-1 and TRBJ2-1 were favored in newly diagnosed disease. Sequencing and analysis were restricted to the TCR beta chain. Because the primary lesion, thyroid tissue, could not be accessed, the study looked at peripheral blood alone.

Comments on this clonotype: Its antigen remains undetermined. Base qualities are missing; no much larger clone stands one base away.

The cysteine opens and the phenylalanine closes a CDR3 of 21 amino acids. Left in the record is the CDR3 DNA by itself, 63 bases read in frame from the first base. CDR1 KGHDR and CDR2 SFDVKD were looked up in the germline V gene. The germline V end is reduced by 0 bases and the J end by 4 bases; junction bases left unmatched: 16. Library generation was performed with multiplex PCR. Instrument used: Illumina HiSeq 4000. TCR beta libraries were built with iRepertoire HTBI primers and Arm-PCR amplification of CDR3 regions. Before sequencing, the PCR products went through gel purification. As for the authors' bioinformatics: Gene usage analysis of CDR3 amino acid clonotypes used the 62 TRBV and about 15 TRBJ segments found across samples. COPE and FqMerger were used to merge the filtered high-quality paired reads into contigs. BLAST was used to align contigs to IMGT TRBV, TRBD and TRBJ reference genes, with CDR3 defined following IMGT. Highly expanded clones were defined as clonotypes with a frequency above 0.1%. Repertoire diversity was measured by Shannon entropy, and V-J evenness by the Gini coefficient. Public clonotypes were defined as clonotypes shared by more than one individual. TCRdb itself trimmed the public reads at Q25 with fastp, ran MiXCR and retained productive beta chains. CDR3 protein duplicates are merged, each entry listing the most common genes and DNA. V and J calls and clone size were set by TCRdb, not the authors. The sample table holds approximately 440,000 distinct CDR3 sequences, of which 16% were seen once. The ten largest clonotypes hold more than 10% of the sample.

Read against the paper, the sample's time point label means: newly diagnosed GD, antithyroid drugs for less than 3 months. For both TCR sequencing and RNA sequencing, RNA was extracted from PBMCs in TRIzol. The diagnosis of Graves' disease followed American Thyroid Association guidelines. Patients for the study were recruited at an endocrinology department in Xi'an, China. Each patient gave approximately 10 milliliters of peripheral blood, collected in an EDTA anticoagulant tube. Ficoll Paque Plus density gradient separation was used to isolate PBMCs, and no further T cell sorting was done. RNA quality was checked with an Agilent 2100 Bioanalyzer and agarose gel, and concentration with a NanoDrop 2000. The sample also formed part of further work on T cells in Graves' hyperthyroidism and ophthalmopathy. Reported in the second study: A patient counted as having stable Graves' hyperthyroidism if no progression to ophthalmopathy occurred over 18 months of follow-up. Hyperthyroidism patients were aged 18 to 65 years and newly diagnosed, with disease duration of less than 2 months. Patients with uncontrolled infections, other autoimmune diseases, pregnancy or lactation were excluded. Diagnoses were established on the basis of clinical symptoms, serum thyroxine and TRAb, thyroid ultrasound, and orbital computed tomography. For the first round of RT-PCR on the TCR CDR3, the HTBI primer set was used together with the Qiagen OneStep RT-PCR kit. Most expanded thyroid clonotypes (frequency above 0.001) were also detected in blood, a finding suggesting that blood repertoires may reflect thyroid immune responses. A 13 V-J signature model separated ophthalmopathy from stable hyperthyroidism, with approximately 87% sensitivity and 81.08% specificity in cross-validation and 80%/75% in testing. In validation, progression to ophthalmopathy was predicted by the model with nearly 71% sensitivity and 72% to 80% specificity, a median of about 6 months before onset. To identify distinguishing TCR V-J signatures, a discovery cohort of 100 patients was used, comprising some 45 with Graves' ophthalmopathy and around 57 with stable Graves' hyperthyroidism. Whether ophthalmopathy could be predicted prospectively was tested in an independent validation cohort made up of 18 to 20 hyperthyroidism patients plus 17 patients who later progressed to ophthalmopathy. For training and testing, the approximately 97 patients in the discovery cohort were randomly divided in a 7:3 ratio. The study also compared thyroid tissue and blood T-cell repertoires from five or six Graves' hyperthyroidism patients. Once sampling was done, hyperthyroidism patients were given methimazole at a starting dose of 30 mg daily, whereas ophthalmopathy patients were given high-dose intravenous methylprednisolone. Libraries were constructed in a second round of multiplex PCR, after which size selection and purification were performed. Sequencing of the libraries was done on an Illumina HiSeq2000 using paired-end 100 bp reads. SOAPnuke was used to process the raw data, with reads discarded if the reads contained adapters or uncalled bases, had a mean Phred below 15, or lacked an exact constant-primer or identifier match. High-quality paired reads were merged using COPE v1.2.5, and each unique nucleotide sequence was defined as a clonotype. MiTCR v1.1 was used to align clonotypes to the IMGT TRBV, TRBD and TRBJ reference segments. The analysis included only V-J combinations with a frequency above 0.0001, which together covered 99.2% of the repertoires. The TCS score was defined as F50 (clonal expansion) divided by E x V (chaos), with BLOSUM62-based TCRdist calculated between CDR3 peptides within each V-J. Welch's t-statistics and random forest reduced around 510 V-J features to roughly 13, which were used in a naive Bayes classifier (R e1071). Sample size was not statistically predetermined, and blinding of investigators to group allocation was not performed. The paper describes TCR Vbeta CDR3 sequencing of fewer than 150 peripheral blood samples, made up of roughly 40 ophthalmopathy patients, 70 to 75 hyperthyroidism patients and approximately 17 progressor patients.

The rearranged chain carries TRBV24-1 and TRBJ1-5; TRBD1 matches 11 bases in the middle. This receptor was obtained from a man aged 40-50 years with Graves disease. Donor details come from another sample of the same person, matched by shared clones. The sample in question was peripheral blood mononuclear cells (PBMCs), obtained at new diagnosis, from a patient treated with antithyroid drugs. The DNA sequence is TGTGCCACCAGTGATTTGGGGGCTTCCCGGGACAGGGGGGTCTCTAATCAGCCCCAGCATTTT. Translated, this gives CATSDLGASRDRGVSNQPQHF.